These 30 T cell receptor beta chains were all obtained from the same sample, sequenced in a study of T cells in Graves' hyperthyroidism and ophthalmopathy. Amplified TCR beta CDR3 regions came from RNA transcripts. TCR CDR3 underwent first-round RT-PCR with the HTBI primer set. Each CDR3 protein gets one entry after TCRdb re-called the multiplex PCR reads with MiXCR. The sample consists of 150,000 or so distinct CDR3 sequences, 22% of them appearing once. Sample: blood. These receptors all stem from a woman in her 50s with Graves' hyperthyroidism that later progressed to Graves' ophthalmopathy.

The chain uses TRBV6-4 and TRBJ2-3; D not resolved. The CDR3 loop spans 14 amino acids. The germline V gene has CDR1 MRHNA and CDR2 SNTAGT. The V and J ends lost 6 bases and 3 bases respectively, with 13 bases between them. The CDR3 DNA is TGTGCCAGCAGAACGGGCCATGCGACAGATACGCAGTATTTT. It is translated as CASRTGHATDTQYF.

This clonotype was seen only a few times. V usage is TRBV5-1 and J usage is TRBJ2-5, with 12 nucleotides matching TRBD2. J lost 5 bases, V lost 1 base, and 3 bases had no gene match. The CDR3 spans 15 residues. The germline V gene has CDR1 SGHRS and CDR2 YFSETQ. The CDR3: CASSLSLAGGETQYF. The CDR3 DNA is TGCGCCAGCAGCTTGAGCCTAGCGGGAGGGGAGACCCAGTACTTC.

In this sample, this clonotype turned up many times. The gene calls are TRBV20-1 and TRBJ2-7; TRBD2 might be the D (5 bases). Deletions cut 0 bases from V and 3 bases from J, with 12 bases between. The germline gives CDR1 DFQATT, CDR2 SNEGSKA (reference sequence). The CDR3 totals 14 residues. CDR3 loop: CSARDTLGLYEQYF. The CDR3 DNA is TGCAGTGCTAGAGATACACTAGGGCTCTACGAGCAGTACTTC.

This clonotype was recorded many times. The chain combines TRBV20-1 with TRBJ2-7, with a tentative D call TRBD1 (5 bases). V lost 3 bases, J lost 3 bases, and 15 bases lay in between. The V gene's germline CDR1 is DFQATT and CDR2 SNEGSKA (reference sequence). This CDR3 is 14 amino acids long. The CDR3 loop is CSARSGIKGYEQYF. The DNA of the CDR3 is TGCAGTGCTAGGTCAGGGATCAAGGGCTACGAGCAGTACTTC.

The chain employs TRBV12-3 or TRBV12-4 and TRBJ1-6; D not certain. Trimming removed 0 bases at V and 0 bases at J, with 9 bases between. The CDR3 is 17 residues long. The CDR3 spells CASSLAPAFSYNSPLHF. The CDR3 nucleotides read TGTGCCAGCAGTTTAGCGCCAGCTTTCTCCTATAATTCACCCCTCCACTTT.

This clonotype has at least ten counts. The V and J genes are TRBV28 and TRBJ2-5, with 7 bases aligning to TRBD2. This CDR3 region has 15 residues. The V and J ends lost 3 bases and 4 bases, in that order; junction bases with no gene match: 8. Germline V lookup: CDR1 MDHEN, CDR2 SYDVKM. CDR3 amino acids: CASSLGGGPRETQYF. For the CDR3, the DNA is TGTGCCAGCAGTTTGGGGGGAGGGCCGCGAGAGACCCAGTACTTC. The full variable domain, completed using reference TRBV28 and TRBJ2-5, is DVKVTQSSRYLVKRTGEKVFLECVQDMDHENMFWYRQDPGLGLRLIYFSYDVKMKEKGDIPEGYSVSREKKERFSLILESASTNQTSMYLCASSLGGGPRETQYFGPGTRLLVL.

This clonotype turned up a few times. The CDR3 region is CASSADRGPQFF. For the CDR3, the DNA is TGTGCCAGCAGCGCAGACAGGGGGCCGCAGTTCTTC. The gene calls are TRBV7-9 and TRBJ2-1, with 10 bases lining up with TRBD1. Germline assignment: CDR1 SEHNR and CDR2 FQNEAQ (reference sequence). The trim removed 5 bases at V and 12 bases at J, leaving 4 bases unmatched. CDR3 length: 12 residues.

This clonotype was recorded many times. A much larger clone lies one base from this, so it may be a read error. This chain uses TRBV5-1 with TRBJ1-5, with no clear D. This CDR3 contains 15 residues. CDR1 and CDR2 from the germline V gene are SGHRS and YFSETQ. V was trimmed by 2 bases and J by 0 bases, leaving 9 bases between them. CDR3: CASSLHGDSNQPQHF. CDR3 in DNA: TGCGCCAGCAGCTTACACGGGGATAGCAATCAGCCCCAGCATTTT.

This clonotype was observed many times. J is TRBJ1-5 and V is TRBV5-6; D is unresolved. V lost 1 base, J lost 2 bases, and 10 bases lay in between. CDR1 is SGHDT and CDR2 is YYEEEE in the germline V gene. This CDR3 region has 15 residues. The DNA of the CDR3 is TGTGCCAGCAGCTTGCGGGCTTCTGGCAATCAGCCCCAGCATTTT. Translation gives CASSLRASGNQPQHF.

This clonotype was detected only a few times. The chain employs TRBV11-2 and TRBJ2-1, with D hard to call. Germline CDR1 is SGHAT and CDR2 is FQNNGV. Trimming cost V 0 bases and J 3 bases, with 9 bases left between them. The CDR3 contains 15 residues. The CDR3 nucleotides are TGTGCCAGCAGCTTAGATCATCAGGACTACAATGAGCAGTTCTTC. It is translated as CASSLDHQDYNEQFF.

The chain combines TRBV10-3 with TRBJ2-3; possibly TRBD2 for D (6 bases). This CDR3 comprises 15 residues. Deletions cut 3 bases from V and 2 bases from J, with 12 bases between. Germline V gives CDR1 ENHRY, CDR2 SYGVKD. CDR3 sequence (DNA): TGTGCCATCAGTGACCGGGGGACTGACACAGATACGCAGTATTTT. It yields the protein CAISDRGTDTDTQYF.

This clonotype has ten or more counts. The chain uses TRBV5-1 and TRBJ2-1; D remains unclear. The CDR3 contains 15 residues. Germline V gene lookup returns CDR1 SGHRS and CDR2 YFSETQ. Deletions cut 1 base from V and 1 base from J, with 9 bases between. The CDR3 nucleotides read TGCGCCAGCAGCTTGAATGGGCGATCCTACAATGAGCAGTTCTTC. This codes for CASSLNGRSYNEQFF.

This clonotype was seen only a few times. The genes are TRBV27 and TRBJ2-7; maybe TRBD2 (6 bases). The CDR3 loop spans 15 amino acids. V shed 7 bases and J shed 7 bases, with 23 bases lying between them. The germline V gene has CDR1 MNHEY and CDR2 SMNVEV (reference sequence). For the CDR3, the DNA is TGTGCCAGCAAGACGGTTTTTGGAGGGCTAAGGGAGCAGTACTTC. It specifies CASKTVFGGLREQYF.

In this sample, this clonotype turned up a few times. In DNA form, the CDR3 reads TGTGCCAGCAGTTTACAAGGGCTCCCTGGGGGCTACACCTTC. This encodes CASSLQGLPGGYTF. V gene TRBV28 combines with J gene TRBJ1-2; D is uncertain. Trimming pared 2 bases from V and 8 bases from J, leaving 15 bases between. This CDR3 is 14 amino acids long. Per the germline V gene, CDR1 is MDHEN and CDR2 is SYDVKM.

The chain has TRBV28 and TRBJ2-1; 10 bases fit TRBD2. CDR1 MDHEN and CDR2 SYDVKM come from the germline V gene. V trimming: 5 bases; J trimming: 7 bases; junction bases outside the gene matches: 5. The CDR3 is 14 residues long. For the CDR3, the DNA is TGTGCCAGCAGTAAAGCGGGAGGGCGGAATGAGCAGTTCTTC. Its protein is CASSKAGGRNEQFF.

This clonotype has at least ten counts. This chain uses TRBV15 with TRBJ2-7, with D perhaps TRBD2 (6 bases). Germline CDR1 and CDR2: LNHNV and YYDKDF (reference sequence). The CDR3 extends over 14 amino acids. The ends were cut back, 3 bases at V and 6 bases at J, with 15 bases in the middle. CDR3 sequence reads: CATSRSAGSGEQYF. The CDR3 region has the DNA TGTGCCACCAGCAGGTCAGCAGGTAGCGGCGAGCAGTACTTC.

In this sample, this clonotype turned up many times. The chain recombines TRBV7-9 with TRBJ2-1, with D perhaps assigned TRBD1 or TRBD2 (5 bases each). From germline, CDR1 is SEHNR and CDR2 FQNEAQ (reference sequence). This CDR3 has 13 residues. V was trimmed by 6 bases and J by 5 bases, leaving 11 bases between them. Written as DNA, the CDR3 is TGTGCCAGCAGATCCCGGGACGACAATGAGCAGTTCTTC. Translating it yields CASRSRDDNEQFF.

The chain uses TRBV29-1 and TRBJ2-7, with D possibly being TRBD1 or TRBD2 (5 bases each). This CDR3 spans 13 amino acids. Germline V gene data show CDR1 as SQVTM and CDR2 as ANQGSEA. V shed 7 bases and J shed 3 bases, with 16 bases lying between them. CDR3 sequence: CSATGPQGYEQYF. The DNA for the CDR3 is TGCAGCGCAACGGGACCGCAAGGCTACGAGCAGTACTTC.

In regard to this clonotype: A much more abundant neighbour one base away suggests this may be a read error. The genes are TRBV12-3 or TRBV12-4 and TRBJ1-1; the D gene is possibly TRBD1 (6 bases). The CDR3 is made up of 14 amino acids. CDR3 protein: CAGSLKQGRTEAFF. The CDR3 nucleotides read TGTGCCGGCAGTTTGAAACAGGGCCGCACTGAAGCTTTCTTT.

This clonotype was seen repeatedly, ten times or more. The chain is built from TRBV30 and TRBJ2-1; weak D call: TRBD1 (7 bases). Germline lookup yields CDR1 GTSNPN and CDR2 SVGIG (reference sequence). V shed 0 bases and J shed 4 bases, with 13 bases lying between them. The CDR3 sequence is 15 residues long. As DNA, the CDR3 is TGTGCCTGGAGTGTGGGGCAGGGGGGTTACAATGAGCAGTTCTTC. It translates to CAWSVGQGGYNEQFF.

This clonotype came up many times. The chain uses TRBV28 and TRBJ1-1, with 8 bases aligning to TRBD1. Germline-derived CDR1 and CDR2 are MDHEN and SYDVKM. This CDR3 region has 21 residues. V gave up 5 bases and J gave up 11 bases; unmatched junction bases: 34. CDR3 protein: CASSRTGPSGMTRRGRDAAFF. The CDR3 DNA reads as TGTGCCAGCAGTCGGACAGGGCCTTCAGGTATGACCCGCCGTGGTAGGGACGCGGCTTTCTTT.

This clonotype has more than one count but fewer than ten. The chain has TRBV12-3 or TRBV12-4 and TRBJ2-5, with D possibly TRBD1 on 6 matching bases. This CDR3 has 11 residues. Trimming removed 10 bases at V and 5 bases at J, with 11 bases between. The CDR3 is CATTRGETQYF. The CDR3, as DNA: TGTGCCACCACGAGGGGGGAGACCCAGTACTTC.

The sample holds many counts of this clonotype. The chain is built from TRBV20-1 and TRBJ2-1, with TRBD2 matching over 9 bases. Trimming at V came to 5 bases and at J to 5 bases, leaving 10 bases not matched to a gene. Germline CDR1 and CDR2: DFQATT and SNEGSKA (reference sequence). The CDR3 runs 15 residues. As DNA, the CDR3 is TGCAGTGCTCAAGGACTAGCGTCGCGGGACAATGAGCAGTTCTTC. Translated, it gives CSAQGLASRDNEQFF.

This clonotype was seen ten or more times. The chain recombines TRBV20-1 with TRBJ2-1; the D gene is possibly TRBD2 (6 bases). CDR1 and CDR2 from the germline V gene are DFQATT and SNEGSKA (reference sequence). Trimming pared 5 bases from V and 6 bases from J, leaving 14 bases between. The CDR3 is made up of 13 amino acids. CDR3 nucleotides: TGCAGTGCTTGCGGGACCCTGGGCAATGAGCAGTTCTTC. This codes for CSACGTLGNEQFF.

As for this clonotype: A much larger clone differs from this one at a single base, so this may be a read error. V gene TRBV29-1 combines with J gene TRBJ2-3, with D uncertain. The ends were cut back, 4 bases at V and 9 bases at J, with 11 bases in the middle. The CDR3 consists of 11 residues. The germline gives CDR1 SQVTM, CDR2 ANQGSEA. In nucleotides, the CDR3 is TGCAGCGTTGTGATCGTGGAGACGCAGTATTTT. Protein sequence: CSVVIVETQYF.

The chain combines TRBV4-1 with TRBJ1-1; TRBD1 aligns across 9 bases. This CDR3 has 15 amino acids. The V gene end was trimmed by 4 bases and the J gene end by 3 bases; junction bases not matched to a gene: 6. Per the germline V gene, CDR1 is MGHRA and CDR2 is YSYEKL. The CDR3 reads CASSRLGTGHTEAFF. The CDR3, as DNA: TGCGCCAGCAGCCGCCTCGGGACAGGGCACACTGAAGCTTTCTTT.

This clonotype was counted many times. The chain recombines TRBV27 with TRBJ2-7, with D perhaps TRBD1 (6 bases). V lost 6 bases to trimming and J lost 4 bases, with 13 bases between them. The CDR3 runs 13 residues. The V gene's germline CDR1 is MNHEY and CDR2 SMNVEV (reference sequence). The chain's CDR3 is CASSQQGWYEQYF. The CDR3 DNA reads TGTGCCAGCAGCCAACAGGGATGGTACGAGCAGTACTTC.

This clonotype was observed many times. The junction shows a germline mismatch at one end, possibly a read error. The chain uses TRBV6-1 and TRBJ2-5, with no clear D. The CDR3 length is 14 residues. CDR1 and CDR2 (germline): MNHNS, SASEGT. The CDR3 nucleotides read TGTGCCAGCAATGAACAGTCCGTAGGAGAGACCCAGTACTTC. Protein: CASNEQSVGETQYF.

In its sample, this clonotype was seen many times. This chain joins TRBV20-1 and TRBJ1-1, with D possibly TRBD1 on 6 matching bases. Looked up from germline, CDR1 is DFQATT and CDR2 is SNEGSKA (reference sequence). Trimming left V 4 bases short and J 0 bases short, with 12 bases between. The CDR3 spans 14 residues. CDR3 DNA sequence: TGCAGTGCTACTTGGACAGATTTGAACACTGAAGCTTTCTTT. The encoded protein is CSATWTDLNTEAFF.

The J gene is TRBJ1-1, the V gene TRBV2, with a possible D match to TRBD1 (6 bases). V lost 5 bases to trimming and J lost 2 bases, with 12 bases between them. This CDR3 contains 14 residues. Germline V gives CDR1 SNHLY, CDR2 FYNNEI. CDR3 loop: CASSFPGTNTEAFF. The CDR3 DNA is TGTGCCAGCAGTTTCCCAGGGACAAACACTGAAGCTTTCTTT.